Here is one TCR beta chain with its context. This entry is derived from a study of blood T cell repertoires in COVID-19. Data came from immunoSEQ multiplex PCR; TCRdb stores just in-frame clones and leaves some out. The sample lists about 260,000 clones, 80% to 90% occurring once. Sample: peripheral blood. The TCR comes from a woman between 35 and 50 years old who had recovered from COVID-19.

The CDR3, as DNA: TGTGCCAGCAGCGAACGGCGAGGGGGAAACACCATATATTTT. Translation: CASSERRGGNTIYF. V gene TRBV9 combines with J gene TRBJ1-3; D remains ambiguous. With 3 bases removed from V and 4 bases from J, the gap between germline ends came to 11 bases. Per germline, CDR1 SGDLS and CDR2 YYNGEE. CDR3 length: 14 amino acids.